This TCR beta chain was obtained from a study of blood T cell repertoires in COVID-19. Across the study: Nucleic acid was either cDNA or gDNA, and it came from T cells, B-cell-depleted T cells, or PBMCs.

This CDR3 contains 15 residues. CDR1 and CDR2 (germline): LNHDA, SQIVND (reference sequence). Unmatched junction bases numbered 9, after V lost 6 bases and J lost 1 base. Measured with immunoSEQ multiplex PCR; TCRdb has only the in-frame clones, and not every one. The sample consists of over 95,000 clones, roughly 79% of them appearing once. The chain recombines TRBV19 with TRBJ2-7; 7 bases are shared with TRBD2. This clonotype was sampled from a human donor in a cohort sampled during active COVID-19. Material: peripheral blood. The CDR3 DNA reads TGTGCCAGTAGGGACCAGAGCGGGAATTCCTACGAGCAGTACTTC. It specifies CASRDQSGNSYEQYF.